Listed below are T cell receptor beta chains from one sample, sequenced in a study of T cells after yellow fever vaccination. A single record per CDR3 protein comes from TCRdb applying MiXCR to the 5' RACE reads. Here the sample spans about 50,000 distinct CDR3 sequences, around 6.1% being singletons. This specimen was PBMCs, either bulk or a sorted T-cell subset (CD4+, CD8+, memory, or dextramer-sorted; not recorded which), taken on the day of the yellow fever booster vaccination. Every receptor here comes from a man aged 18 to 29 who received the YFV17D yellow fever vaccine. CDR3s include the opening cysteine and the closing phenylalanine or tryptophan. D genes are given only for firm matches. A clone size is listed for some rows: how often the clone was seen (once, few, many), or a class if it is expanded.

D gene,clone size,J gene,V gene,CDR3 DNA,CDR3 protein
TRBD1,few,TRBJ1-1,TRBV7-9,TGTGCCAGCAGTTCGGATGACCGGGACAGGGGAAACACTGAAGCTTTCTTT,CASSSDDRDRGNTEAFF
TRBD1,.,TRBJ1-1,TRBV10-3,TGTGCCATCAGTGGCGGACAGGGAACCGTAGAAGCTTTCTTT,CAISGGQGTVEAFF
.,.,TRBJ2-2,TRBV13,TGTGCCAGCAGCTCCAGACGGGGCGCCTACACCGGGGAGCTGTTTTTT,CASSSRRGAYTGELFF
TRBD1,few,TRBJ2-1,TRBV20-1,TGCAGTGCTAGATCCCGACAGGGGCAATGGGGTGAGCAGTTCTTC,CSARSRQGQWGEQFF
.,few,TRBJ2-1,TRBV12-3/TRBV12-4,TGTGCCAGCAGCTCAGGGAGGAATGAGCAGTTCTTC,CASSSGRNEQFF
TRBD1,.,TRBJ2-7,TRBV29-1,TGCAGCGTCACCGGGACAGGGGGCCTCTACGAGCAGTACTTC,CSVTGTGGLYEQYF
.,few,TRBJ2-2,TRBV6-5,TGTGCCAGCAGTTGGGCAGGGGACCTGAACACCGGGGAGCTGTTTTTT,CASSWAGDLNTGELFF
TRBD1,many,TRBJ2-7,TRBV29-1,TGCAGCGTTGAAGGACAGGGAACCGGGGAGCAGTACTTC,CSVEGQGTGEQYF
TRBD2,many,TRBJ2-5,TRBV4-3,TGCGCCAGCAGCCAATCCCCTAGCGGGGGGTCAGAGACCCAGTACTTC,CASSQSPSGGSETQYF
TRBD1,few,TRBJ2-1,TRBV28,TGTGCCAGCAGTTGGACAGGGGAGCAGTTCTTC,CASSWTGEQFF
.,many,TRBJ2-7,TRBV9,TGTGCCAGCAGCGTAGGGTCGGACTACGAGCAGTACTTC,CASSVGSDYEQYF
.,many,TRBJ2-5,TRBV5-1,TGCGCCAGCAGCCGGGGTGGAGTCCAAGAGACCCAGTACTTC,CASSRGGVQETQYF
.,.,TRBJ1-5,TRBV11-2,TGTGCCAGCAGCTTAGATGTGGCCCATAGCAATCAGCCCCAGCATTTT,CASSLDVAHSNQPQHF
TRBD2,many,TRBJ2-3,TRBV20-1,TGCAGTGCTAGCCGGCGGGGGGGCACAGATACGCAGTATTTT,CSASRRGGTDTQYF
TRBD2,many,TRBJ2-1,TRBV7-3,TGTGCCAGCAGCTTTACTAGCGGGGGCTACAATGAGCAGTTCTTC,CASSFTSGGYNEQFF
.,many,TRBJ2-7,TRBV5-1,TGCGCCAGCAGCTTCAGGGGGGCAACCTACGAGCAGTACTTC,CASSFRGATYEQYF
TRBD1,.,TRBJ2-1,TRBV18,TGTGCCAGCTCACCCGGGACAGGGGGCTATGAGCAGTTCTTC,CASSPGTGGYEQFF
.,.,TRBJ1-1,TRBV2,TGTGCCAGCAGTGAACAAAGGACCGTAAACACTGAAGCTTTCTTT,CASSEQRTVNTEAFF
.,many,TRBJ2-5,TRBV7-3,TGTGCCAGCAGCTTAAAAGGCGGCCAGGGTACGGAGACCCAGTACTTC,CASSLKGGQGTETQYF
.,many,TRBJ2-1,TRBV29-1,TGCAGCGTTGAAAGTGGCCAGGGGGGCGATGAGCAGTTCTTC,CSVESGQGGDEQFF
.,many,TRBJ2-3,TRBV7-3,TGTGCCAGCAGCGAAGTAATTGGGGGCACAGATACGCAGTATTTT,CASSEVIGGTDTQYF
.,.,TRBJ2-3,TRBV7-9,TGTGCCAGCAGCTCCTTAGCGGCTAGCACAGATACGCAGTATTTT,CASSSLAASTDTQYF
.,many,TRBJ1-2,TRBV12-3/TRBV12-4,TGTGCCAGCACCCCGGAGAGGGGCCCTAACTATGGCTACACCTTC,CASTPERGPNYGYTF
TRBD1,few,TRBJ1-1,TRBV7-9,TGTGCCAGCAGCTTTGGGACAGGGCTGAACACTGAAGCTTTCTTT,CASSFGTGLNTEAFF
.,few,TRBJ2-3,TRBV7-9,TGTGCCAGCAGCACACACAGGGCAGATACGCAGTATTTT,CASSTHRADTQYF
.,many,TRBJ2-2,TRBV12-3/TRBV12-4,TGTGCCAGCTGCTGGTTTGGCGGGGAGCTGTTTTTT,CASCWFGGELFF
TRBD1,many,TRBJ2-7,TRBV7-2,TGTGCCAGCAGCTTCCGACGGGACAGGTCCTACGAGCAGTACTTC,CASSFRRDRSYEQYF
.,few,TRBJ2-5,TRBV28,TGTGCCAGCACCGCCGGAGGTCTCACTAAAAGGCAAGGGGGGACCCAGTACTTC,CASTAGGLTKRQGGTQYF
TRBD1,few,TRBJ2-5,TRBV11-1,TGTGCCAGCAGCCCACCGGACAGGCAGCAAGAGACCCAGTACTTC,CASSPPDRQQETQYF
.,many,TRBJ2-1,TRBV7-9,TGTGCCAGCAGCTTTGCTGTTGGTTCCAGGGAGCAGTTCTTC,CASSFAVGSREQFF
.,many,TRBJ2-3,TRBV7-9,TGTGCCAGCAGCTCAGAGGACAGTACAGATACGCAGTATTTT,CASSSEDSTDTQYF
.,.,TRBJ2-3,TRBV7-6,TGTGCCAGCACCCCCTTTAGGGGTTTGACAGATACGCAGTATTTT,CASTPFRGLTDTQYF
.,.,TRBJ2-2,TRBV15,TGTGCCACCCAGTCTTACTGGAACACCGGGGAGCTGTTTTTT,CATQSYWNTGELFF
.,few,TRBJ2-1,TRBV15,TGTGCCACCAGCAGAGATAACAATGAGCAGTTCTTC,CATSRDNNEQFF
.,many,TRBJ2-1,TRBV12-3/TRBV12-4,TGTGCCAGCAGTTTCTCCATTAGCTCCTACAATGAGCAGTTCTTC,CASSFSISSYNEQFF
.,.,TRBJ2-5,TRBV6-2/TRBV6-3,TGTGCCAGCAGCCAGCAAGAGTCCCAGTACTTC,CASSQQESQYF
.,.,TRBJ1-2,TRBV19,TGTGCCAGTAGTAACAAGAACTATGGCTACACCTTC,CASSNKNYGYTF
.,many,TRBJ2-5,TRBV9,TGTGCCAGCAGCGGGGATCAAGAGACCCAGTACTTC,CASSGDQETQYF
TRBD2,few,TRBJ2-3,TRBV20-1,TGCAGTGCTACTAATAGCGGGGGGGCCACAGATACGCAGTATTTT,CSATNSGGATDTQYF
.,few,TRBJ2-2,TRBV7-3,TGTGCCAGCAGCCTCAACGCGAACACCGGGGAGCTGTTTTTT,CASSLNANTGELFF
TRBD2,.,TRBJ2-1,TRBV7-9,TGTGCCAGCAGCTCTAGGACTAGCGGGGGACGGTCCTACAATGAGCAGTTCTTC,CASSSRTSGGRSYNEQFF
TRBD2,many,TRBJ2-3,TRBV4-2,TGTGCCAGCAGCCCGGGGACTAGCGGGGGCCTAGAGCAGTATTTT,CASSPGTSGGLEQYF
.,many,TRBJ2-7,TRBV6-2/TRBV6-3,TGTGCCAGCAGTGTGGTGGGACAAAACTACGAGCAGTACTTC,CASSVVGQNYEQYF
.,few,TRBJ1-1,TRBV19,TGTGCCATCAGGCGAAGCACAAACACTGAAGCTTTCTTT,CAIRRSTNTEAFF
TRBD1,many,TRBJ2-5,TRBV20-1,TGCAGTGCTAGCTCCGGGACAGGTCAAGAGACCCAGTACTTC,CSASSGTGQETQYF
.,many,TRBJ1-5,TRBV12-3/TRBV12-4,TGTGCCAGCAGTTTGGGCGGGGCCCTCGCTCAGCCCCAGCATTTT,CASSLGGALAQPQHF
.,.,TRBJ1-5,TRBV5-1,TGCGCCAGCAGCTTGGCCCAGGGTGGTTCCCAGCATTTT,CASSLAQGGSQHF
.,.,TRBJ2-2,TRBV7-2,TGTGCCAGCAGCTTAGAAGGTTCCACCGGGGAGCTGTTTTTT,CASSLEGSTGELFF
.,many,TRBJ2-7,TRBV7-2,TGTGCCAGCAGCTTATGGACGGGGTCCTACGAGCAGTACTTC,CASSLWTGSYEQYF
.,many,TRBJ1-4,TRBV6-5,TGTGCCAGCAGTTCCCAGGGGATCTATGAAAAACTGTTTTTT,CASSSQGIYEKLFF
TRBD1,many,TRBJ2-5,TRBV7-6,TGTGCCTGCGAGGGGGCCGAAGAGACCCAGTACTTC,CACEGAEETQYF
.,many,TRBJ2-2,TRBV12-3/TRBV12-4,TGTGCCAGCAGTTTTCAGGTGCCGAACACCGGGGAGCTGTTTTTT,CASSFQVPNTGELFF
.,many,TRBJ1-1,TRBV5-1,TGCGCCAGCAGCTTGGGAGTCAGAAGGATGAACACTGAAGCTTTCTTT,CASSLGVRRMNTEAFF
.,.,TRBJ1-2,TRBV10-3,TGTGCCATCAGTGAGAACGGGGGAGTCGACTATGGCTACACCTTC,CAISENGGVDYGYTF
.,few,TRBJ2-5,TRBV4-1,TGCGCCAGCAGCCCCCTCGGTGGGGGGGCTCTGGAGACCCAGTACTTC,CASSPLGGGALETQYF
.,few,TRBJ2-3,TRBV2,TGTGCCAGCAGGAAGGCGCAGGGAGTGAGGAGCACAGATACGCAGTATTTT,CASRKAQGVRSTDTQYF
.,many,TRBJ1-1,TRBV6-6,TGTGCCAGCAGTTACTCTTCAGCTTTGAACACTGAAGCTTTCTTT,CASSYSSALNTEAFF
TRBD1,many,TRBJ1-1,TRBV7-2,TGTGCCAGCAGGGGACAGGTACTTGTCACTGAAGCTTTCTTT,CASRGQVLVTEAFF
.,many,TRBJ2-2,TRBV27,TGTGCCAGCAGTTCCTTCGCCCCCGGGGAGCTGTTTTTT,CASSSFAPGELFF